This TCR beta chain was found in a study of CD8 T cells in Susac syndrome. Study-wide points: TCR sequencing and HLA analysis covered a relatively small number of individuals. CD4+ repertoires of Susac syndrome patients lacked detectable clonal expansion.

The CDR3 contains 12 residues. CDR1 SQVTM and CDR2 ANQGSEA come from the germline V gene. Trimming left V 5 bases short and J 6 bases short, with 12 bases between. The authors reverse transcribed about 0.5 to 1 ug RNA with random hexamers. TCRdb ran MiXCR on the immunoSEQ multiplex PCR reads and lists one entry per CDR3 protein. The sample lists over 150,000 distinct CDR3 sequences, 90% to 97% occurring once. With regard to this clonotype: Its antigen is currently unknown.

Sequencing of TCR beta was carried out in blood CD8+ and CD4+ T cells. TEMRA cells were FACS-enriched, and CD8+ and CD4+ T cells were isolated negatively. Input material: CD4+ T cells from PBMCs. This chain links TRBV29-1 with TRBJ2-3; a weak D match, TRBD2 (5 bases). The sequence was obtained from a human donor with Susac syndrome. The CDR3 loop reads CSVQRSGDTQYF. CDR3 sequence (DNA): TGCAGCGTTCAGCGGTCCGGGGATACGCAGTATTTT.